This TCR beta chain came from a study of T cell repertoires in cytomegalovirus infection. Turning to the study itself: Evidence of both CMV infection and a matching HLA type came from public TCR beta signatures. General study findings and limits: Across the ex vivo response, the dominant clonotypes were HLA-C-restricted CMV-specific TCR beta clonotypes. Cumulative public TCR beta family frequency identified CMV carriers with the relevant HLA.

CDR1 is SGHAT, CDR2 FQNNGV, per germline. V was shortened by 9 bases and J by 9 bases, with 24 bases between the two germline ends. This CDR3 has 15 residues. Notes on this clonotype: The antigen remains undetermined.

TCRdb re-called the reads with MiXCR, one entry per CDR3 protein. The sample consists of around 250,000 distinct CDR3 sequences, about 18% of them appearing once. Material for sequencing was CD8+ T cells from PBMCs. The TCR was taken from a human donor in good health (CMV status not recorded). Some clones in this sample may be carry-over from other donors' samples. V gene TRBV11-2 combines with J gene TRBJ1-5; D gene uncertain. CDR3 region: CASLGKVGNKRPQHF. DNA of the CDR3: TGTGCCAGTCTGGGAAAAGTGGGTAACAAGAGGCCCCAGCATTTT.